The source of this TCR beta chain is a study of molecular identifiers for immune sequencing clone quantification. Input for naive CD8 libraries was 20,000 to 1,000,000 sorted cells; the RNA fraction used was 10%, 30% or 50%. This CDR3 has 14 residues. Germline CDR1 reads LNHDA; CDR2 reads SQIVND (reference sequence). With 2 bases removed from V and 0 bases from J, the gap between germline ends came to 5 bases. Making the bulk TCR libraries relied on previously described methods and listed TCR primers. TCRdb fed the PCR reads into MiXCR, producing one record per CDR3 protein. The repertoire holds about 640,000 distinct CDR3 sequences, with less than 20% as singletons. Study-level results: Spiked Jurkat TCR RNA equivalent to one cell was reportedly detectable in about a million naive cells.

As to this clonotype: What it binds is unknown.

Material for sequencing was naive CD8+ T cells from blood, with Jurkat cell RNA spiked in. The subset is: FACS-sorted CD8+CD4-CCR7+CD45RA+ naive T cells. The sequence came from a human donor in good health. Some libraries in this study had Jurkat cell RNA spiked in. The chain employs TRBV19 and TRBJ1-5; D is undetermined. The CDR3 DNA follows: TGTGCCAGTAGTATATGGGATAGCAATCAGCCCCAGCATTTT. This codes for CASSIWDSNQPQHF.